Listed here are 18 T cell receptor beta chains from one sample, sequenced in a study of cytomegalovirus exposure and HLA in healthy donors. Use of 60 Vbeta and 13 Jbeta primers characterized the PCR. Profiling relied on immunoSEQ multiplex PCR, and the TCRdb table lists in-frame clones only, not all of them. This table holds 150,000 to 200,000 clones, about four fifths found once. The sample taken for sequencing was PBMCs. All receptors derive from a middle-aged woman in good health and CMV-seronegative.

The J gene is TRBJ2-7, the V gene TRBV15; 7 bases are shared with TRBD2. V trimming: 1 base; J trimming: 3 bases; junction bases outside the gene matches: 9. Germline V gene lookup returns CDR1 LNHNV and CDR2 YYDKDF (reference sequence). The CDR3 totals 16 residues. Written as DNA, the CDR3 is TGTGCCACCAGCAGAGTTGCAAGCGGGAAAAACTACGAGCAGTACGTC. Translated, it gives CATSRVASGKNYEQYV.

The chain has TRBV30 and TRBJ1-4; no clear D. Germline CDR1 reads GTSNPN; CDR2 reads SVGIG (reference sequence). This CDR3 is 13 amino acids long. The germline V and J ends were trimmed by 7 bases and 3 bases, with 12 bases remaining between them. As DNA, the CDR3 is TGTGCCTTCGCCGGGAACCCTAATGAAAAACTGTTTTTT. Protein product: CAFAGNPNEKLFF. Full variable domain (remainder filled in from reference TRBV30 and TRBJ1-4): SQTIHQWPATLVQPVGSPLSLECTVEGTSNPNLYWYRQAAGRGLQLLFYSVGIGQISSEVPQNLSASRPQDRQFILSSKKLLLSDSGFYLCAFAGNPNEKLFFGSGTQLSVL.

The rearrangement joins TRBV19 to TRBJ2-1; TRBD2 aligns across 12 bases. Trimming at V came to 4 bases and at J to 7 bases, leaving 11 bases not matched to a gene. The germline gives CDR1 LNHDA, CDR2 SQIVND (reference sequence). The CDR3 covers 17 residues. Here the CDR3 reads CASSTISPSGRANEQFF. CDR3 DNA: TGTGCCAGTAGTACAATCTCCCCTAGCGGGAGGGCGAATGAGCAGTTCTTC.

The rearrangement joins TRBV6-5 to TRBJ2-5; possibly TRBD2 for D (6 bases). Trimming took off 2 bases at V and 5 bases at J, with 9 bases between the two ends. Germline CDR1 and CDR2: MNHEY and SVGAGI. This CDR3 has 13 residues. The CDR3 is CASSYMEGETQYF. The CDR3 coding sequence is TGTGCCAGCAGTTACATGGAGGGTGAGACCCAGTACTTC.

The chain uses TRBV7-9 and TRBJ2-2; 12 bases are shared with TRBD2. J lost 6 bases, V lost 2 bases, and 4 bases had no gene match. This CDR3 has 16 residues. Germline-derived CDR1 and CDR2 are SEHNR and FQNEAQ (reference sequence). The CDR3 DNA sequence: TGTGCCAGCAGCTTACTAGCGGGAGGGCACGCCGGGGAGCTGTTTTTT. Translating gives CASSLLAGGHAGELFF.

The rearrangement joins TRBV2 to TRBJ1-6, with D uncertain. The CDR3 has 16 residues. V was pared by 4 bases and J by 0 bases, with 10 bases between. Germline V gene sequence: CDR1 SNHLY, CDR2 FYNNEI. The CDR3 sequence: CASSVSVSSYNSPLHF. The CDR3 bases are TGTGCCAGCAGTGTGTCTGTGAGCTCCTATAATTCACCCCTCCACTTT.

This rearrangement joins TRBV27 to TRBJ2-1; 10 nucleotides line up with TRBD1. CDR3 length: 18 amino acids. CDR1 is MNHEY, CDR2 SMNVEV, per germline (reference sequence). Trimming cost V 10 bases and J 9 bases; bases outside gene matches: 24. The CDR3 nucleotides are TGTGCCACCGTATTAGGGCTAGGGGGACAGGGGTCCTCGGGTGAGCAGTTCTTC. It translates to CATVLGLGGQGSSGEQFF.

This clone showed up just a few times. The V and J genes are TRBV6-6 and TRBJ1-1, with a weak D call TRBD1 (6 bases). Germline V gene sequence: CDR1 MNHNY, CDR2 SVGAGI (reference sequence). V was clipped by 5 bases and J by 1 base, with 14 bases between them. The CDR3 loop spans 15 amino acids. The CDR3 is CASSNPTGWNTEAFF. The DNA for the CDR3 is TGTGCCAGCAGTAATCCGACAGGTTGGAACACTGAAGCTTTCTTT.

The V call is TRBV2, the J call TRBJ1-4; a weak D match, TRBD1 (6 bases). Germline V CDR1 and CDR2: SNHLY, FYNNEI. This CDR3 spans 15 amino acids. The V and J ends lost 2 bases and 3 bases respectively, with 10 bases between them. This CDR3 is CASSEFRGANEKLFF. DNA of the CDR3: TGTGCCAGCAGTGAATTCAGGGGTGCTAATGAAAAACTGTTTTTT.

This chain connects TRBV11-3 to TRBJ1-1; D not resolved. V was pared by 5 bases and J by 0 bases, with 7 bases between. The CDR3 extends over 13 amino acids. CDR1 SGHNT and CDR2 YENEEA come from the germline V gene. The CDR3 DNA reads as TGTGCCAGCAGCCCTCTTATGAACACTGAAGCTTTCTTT. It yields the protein CASSPLMNTEAFF.

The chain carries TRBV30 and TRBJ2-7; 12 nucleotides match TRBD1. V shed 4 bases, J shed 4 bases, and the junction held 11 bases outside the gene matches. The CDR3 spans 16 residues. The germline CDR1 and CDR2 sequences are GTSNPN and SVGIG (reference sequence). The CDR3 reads CAWIANPGQGAYEQYF. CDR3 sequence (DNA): TGTGCCTGGATAGCCAATCCGGGACAGGGGGCTTACGAGCAGTACTTC.

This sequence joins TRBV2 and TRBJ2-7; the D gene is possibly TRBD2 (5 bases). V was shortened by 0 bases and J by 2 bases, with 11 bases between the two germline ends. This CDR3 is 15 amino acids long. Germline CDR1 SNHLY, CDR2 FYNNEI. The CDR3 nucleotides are TGTGCCAGCAGTGAAGCGTGGGAGAAGACCTACGAGCAGTACTTC. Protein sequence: CASSEAWEKTYEQYF.

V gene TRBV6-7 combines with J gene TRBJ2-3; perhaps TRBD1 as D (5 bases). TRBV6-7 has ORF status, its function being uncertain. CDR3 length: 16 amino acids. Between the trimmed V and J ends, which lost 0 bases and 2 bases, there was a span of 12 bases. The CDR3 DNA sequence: TGTGCCAGCAGTTACTCTAGAGAAGGGGCCACAGATACGCAGTATTTT. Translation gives CASSYSREGATDTQYF.

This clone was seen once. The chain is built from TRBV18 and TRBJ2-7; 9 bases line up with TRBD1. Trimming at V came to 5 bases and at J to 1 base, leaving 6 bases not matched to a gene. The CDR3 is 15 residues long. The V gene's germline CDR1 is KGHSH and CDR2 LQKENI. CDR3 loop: CASSSGTGPSYEQYF. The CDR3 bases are TGTGCCAGCTCATCGGGGACAGGGCCGTCCTACGAGCAGTACTTC.

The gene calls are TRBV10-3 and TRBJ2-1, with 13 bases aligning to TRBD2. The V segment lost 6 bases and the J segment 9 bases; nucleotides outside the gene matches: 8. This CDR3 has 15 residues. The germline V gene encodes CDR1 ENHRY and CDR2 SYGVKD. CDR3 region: CAIRWTSGSGGEQFF. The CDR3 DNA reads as TGTGCCATCAGATGGACTAGCGGGAGTGGAGGTGAGCAGTTCTTC.

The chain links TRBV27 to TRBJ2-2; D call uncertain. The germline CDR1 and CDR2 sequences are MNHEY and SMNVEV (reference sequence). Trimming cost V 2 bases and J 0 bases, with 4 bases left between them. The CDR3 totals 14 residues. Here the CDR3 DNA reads TGTGCCAGCAGTTTACGGGCGAACACCGGGGAGCTGTTTTTT. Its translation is CASSLRANTGELFF.

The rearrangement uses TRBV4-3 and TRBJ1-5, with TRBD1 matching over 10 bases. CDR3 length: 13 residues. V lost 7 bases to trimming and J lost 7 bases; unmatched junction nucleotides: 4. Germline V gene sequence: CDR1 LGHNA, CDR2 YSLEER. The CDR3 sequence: CASTLTGGQPQHF. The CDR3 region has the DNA TGCGCCAGCACCTTGACAGGGGGCCAGCCCCAGCATTTT.

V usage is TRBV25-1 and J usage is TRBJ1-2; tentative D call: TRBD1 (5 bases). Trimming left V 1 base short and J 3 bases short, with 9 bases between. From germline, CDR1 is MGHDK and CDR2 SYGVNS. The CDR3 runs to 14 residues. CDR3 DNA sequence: TGTGCCAGCAGTGAATCGGGGGGATACTATGGCTACACCTTC. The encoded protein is CASSESGGYYGYTF.